The clone carrying this TCR beta chain came up a few times. The antigen is not known. The CDR3 contains 12 residues. Trimming left V 5 bases short and J 3 bases short, with 11 bases between. Germline CDR1 is DFQATT and CDR2 is SNEGSKA (reference sequence). A J-beta primer mix and a sample-barcoded 5' primer were used in a second PCR of about 6 to 12 cycles. TCRdb analysed the 5' RACE reads with MiXCR anew, one entry per CDR3 protein. The sample contains over a million distinct CDR3 sequences, over 35% of which appear only once. The data were obtained in a study of blood T cells in healthy people across ages. Study-wide findings and caveats: Strong correlation existed between TCR beta diversity and naive T cell percentage.

The chain employs TRBV20-1 and TRBJ2-7; tentatively, D is TRBD1 or TRBD2 (5 bases each). The material sequenced was blood. This TCR was recovered from a woman aged 55-70 years in good health. The DNA for the CDR3 is TGCAGTGCTGACCGGGACGGCTACGAGCAGTACTTC. It encodes CSADRDGYEQYF.